The 9 T cell receptor beta chains below come from one sample, sequenced in a study of T cells in Graves' hyperthyroidism and ophthalmopathy. TCR beta CDR3 sequences were amplified from RNA transcripts. During a first-round RT-PCR of the TCR CDR3, the HTBI primer set was used. TCRdb called the multiplex PCR reads again in MiXCR, with one record for every CDR3 protein. This table holds 300,000 or so distinct CDR3 sequences, about 17% found once. The source material was blood. All receptors derive from a woman aged 60 to 75 with Graves' ophthalmopathy.

This clonotype has at least ten counts. V is TRBV6-2 or TRBV6-3 and J is TRBJ2-7; 7 bases are a match to TRBD1. The V gene end was trimmed by 0 bases and the J gene end by 2 bases; junction bases not matched to a gene: 4. Germline CDR1 reads MNHEY; CDR2 reads SVGEGT. The CDR3 has 15 residues. The CDR3 DNA reads as TGTGCCAGCAGTTACTCCCGGGACAGCACCTACGAGCAGTACTTC. Protein: CASSYSRDSTYEQYF.

This clonotype was picked up many times. The V and J genes are TRBV27 and TRBJ2-1; TRBD2 matches 7 bases. CDR1 is MNHEY, CDR2 SMNVEV, per germline (reference sequence). The V segment lost 5 bases and the J segment 3 bases; nucleotides outside the gene matches: 7. The CDR3 covers 15 residues. The CDR3 loop is CASSESGNGYNEQFF. The DNA for the CDR3 is TGTGCCAGCAGTGAAAGCGGGAATGGCTACAATGAGCAGTTCTTC.

This clonotype was observed many times. The chain has TRBV7-2 and TRBJ2-1; 13 nucleotides agree with TRBD2. J was trimmed by 0 bases and V by 4 bases; bases with no gene match: 6. Germline V gene lookup returns CDR1 SGHTA and CDR2 FQGNSA. The CDR3 sequence is 18 residues long. The CDR3 DNA reads as TGTGCCAGCAGCTCGGGACTAGCGGGGAGAAGCTCCTACAATGAGCAGTTCTTC. As protein: CASSSGLAGRSSYNEQFF.

There are many counts of this clonotype. The chain couples TRBV4-2 to TRBJ1-1; D is unresolved. V lost 1 base and J 6 bases, leaving 9 bases between the germline ends. In germline, CDR1 is LGHNA, CDR2 YNFKEQ. The length of the CDR3 is 13 residues. CDR3 residues: CASSQVESAEAFF. In nucleotides, the CDR3 is TGTGCCAGCAGCCAAGTCGAAAGCGCTGAAGCTTTCTTT.

This clonotype was detected many times. The chain has TRBV28 and TRBJ2-3; 9 bases line up with TRBD2. CDR3 length equals 15 residues. Germline loops: CDR1 MDHEN, CDR2 SYDVKM. V shed 6 bases, J shed 4 bases, and the junction held 8 bases outside the gene matches. The CDR3 DNA sequence: TGTGCCAGCAGGGTGGCGCGGGGGGGGGCAGATACGCAGTATTTT. Translated: CASRVARGGADTQYF. Filled out from reference TRBV28 and TRBJ2-3, the complete variable domain reads DVKVTQSSRYLVKRTGEKVFLECVQDMDHENMFWYRQDPGLGLRLIYFSYDVKMKEKGDIPEGYSVSREKKERFSLILESASTNQTSMYLCASRVARGGADTQYFGPGTRLTVL.

This clonotype was recorded at least ten times. The chain has TRBV7-9 and TRBJ1-1; D possibly corresponds to TRBD1 (6 bases). The CDR3 has 16 amino acids. The germline CDR1 and CDR2 sequences are SEHNR and FQNEAQ (reference sequence). The V and J ends lost 5 bases and 2 bases respectively, with 18 bases between them. The CDR3 nucleotides read TGTGCCAGCAGCCACCCCTCGTTGGGACAAAACACTGAAGCTTTCTTT. The encoded protein is CASSHPSLGQNTEAFF.

This rearrangement joins TRBV20-1 to TRBJ2-1; TRBD2 is a possible D gene (5 bases). The CDR3 runs to 14 residues. V lost 5 bases to trimming and J lost 0 bases, with 11 bases between them. Germline CDR1 and CDR2: DFQATT and SNEGSKA (reference sequence). The CDR3 DNA reads as TGCAGTGCTGTGGACTCTCCCTCCTACAATGAGCAGTTCTTC. Amino acid sequence: CSAVDSPSYNEQFF.

In this sample, this clonotype turned up a few times. This chain uses TRBV7-9 with TRBJ2-6; tentatively, D is TRBD1 (5 bases). This CDR3 is built from 15 residues. Germline V CDR1 and CDR2: SEHNR, FQNEAQ (reference sequence). The germline V and J ends were trimmed by 8 bases and 3 bases, with 14 bases remaining between them. Written as DNA, the CDR3 is TGTGCCAGCGGGGCAGTTCTTCTTGGGGCCAACGTCCTGACTTTC. It is translated as CASGAVLLGANVLTF.

In this sample, this clonotype turned up many times. This chain links TRBV20-1 with TRBJ1-2, with D tentatively TRBD1 (5 bases). This CDR3 region has 12 residues. V was shortened by 0 bases and J by 9 bases, with 11 bases between the two germline ends. Germline CDR1 and CDR2: DFQATT and SNEGSKA (reference sequence). Here the CDR3 DNA reads TGCAGTGCTAGAGATCGAGGGGTTAGCTACACCTTC. Translating gives CSARDRGVSYTF.